One sample yielded the 13 T cell receptor beta chains listed below, sequenced in a study of follicular helper T cells after annual influenza vaccination (dated by TCRdb to about 2017). This specimen's time point label, per the study, means: 2015-2016 season, pre-vaccination. The library was generated by the immunoSEQ multiplex PCR assay. What TCRdb holds here is the immuneACCESS table cut down to in-frame rearrangements. Part of the clones is not present; checked against another copy, under half of the missing clones reflect an unresolved V gene, and the others are unexplained. The sample table holds some 5,100 clones, of which about 84% were seen once. About 0.7% of the sample lies in the top ten. The sample in question was CXCR5- memory CD4+ T cells sorted from blood, obtained on the day of influenza vaccination. Explained via the paper, the cell subset or site label denotes: CXCR5- memory CD4 T cells. The receptors here all came from an adult who received the influenza vaccine.

The V gene is TRBV29-1, the J gene TRBJ2-3, with 8 bases aligning to TRBD1. This CDR3 region has 11 residues. V lost 7 bases to trimming and J lost 8 bases; unmatched junction nucleotides: 5. Germline V gene data show CDR1 as SQVTM and CDR2 as ANQGSEA. The CDR3 DNA reads TGCAGCGCTGGACAGGGAGGTACGCAGTATTTT. Translating it yields CSAGQGGTQYF.

V gene TRBV27 combines with J gene TRBJ1-4; 7 nucleotides agree with TRBD1. This CDR3 is built from 14 residues. The ends lost 3 bases at V and 4 bases at J; junction bases unmatched: 2. Germline V gene sequence: CDR1 MNHEY, CDR2 SMNVEV (reference sequence). CDR3 nucleotides: TGTGCCAGCAGTTTGGGACAGCTTAATGAAAAACTGTTTTTT. Protein product: CASSLGQLNEKLFF.

This clone was recorded only once. The gene calls are TRBV5-1 and TRBJ2-3; 9 bases fit TRBD1. The CDR3 consists of 15 residues. Germline values: CDR1 SGHRS, CDR2 YFSETQ. Trimming removed 7 bases from V and 6 bases from J; junction bases left unmatched: 12. The CDR3 loop is CASGLGTGYTDTQYF. The CDR3 nucleotides are TGCGCCAGCGGGCTCGGGACAGGGTATACGGATACGCAGTATTTT.

V gene TRBV27 combines with J gene TRBJ1-2; unclear D gene. Trimming took 0 bases from V and 1 from J, leaving 6 bases between them. This CDR3 contains 14 residues. In germline, CDR1 is MNHEY, CDR2 SMNVEV (reference sequence). CDR3 loop: CASSLSGGNYGYTF. In DNA form, the CDR3 reads TGTGCCAGCAGTTTATCGGGCGGTAACTATGGCTACACCTTC.

The sample holds a few counts of this clone. CDR3 nucleotides: TGTGCCAGCAGCTTAGTGCAGGTAGCTAACTATGGCTACACCTTC. Protein sequence: CASSLVQVANYGYTF. V usage is TRBV7-2 and J usage is TRBJ1-2; D is ambiguous. Germline-derived CDR1 and CDR2 are SGHTA and FQGNSA. The V and J ends lost 1 base and 0 bases respectively, with 9 bases between them. This CDR3 is 15 amino acids long. The full variable domain, in which reference TRBV7-2 and TRBJ1-2 provide the parts outside the CDR3, is GAGVSQSPSNKVTEKGKDVELRCDPISGHTALYWYRQSLGQGLEFLIYFQGNSAPDKSGLPSDRFSAERTGGSVSTLTIQRTQQEDSAVYLCASSLVQVANYGYTFGSGTRLTVV.

V and J are TRBV5-1 and TRBJ2-5; the D is unclear. The CDR3 length is 13 residues. Trimming stripped 2 bases from V and 10 bases from J, with 15 bases between. The germline gives CDR1 SGHRS, CDR2 YFSETQ. CDR3 residues: CASSLRLVGNQYF. As DNA, the CDR3 is TGCGCCAGCAGCTTACGTCTAGTAGGCAACCAGTACTTC.

This rearrangement joins TRBV5-8 to TRBJ2-3; 8 nucleotides match TRBD1. Germline V CDR1 and CDR2: SGHTS, YDEGEE. This CDR3 has 14 amino acids. V shed 4 bases, J shed 4 bases, and the junction held 5 bases outside the gene matches. The CDR3 DNA is TGTGCCAGCAGCCTCACGACAGGGGCAGATACGCAGTATTTT. Translating it yields CASSLTTGADTQYF. Complete variable domain (other parts from reference TRBV5-8 and TRBJ2-3): EAGVTQSPTHLIKTRGQQATLRCSPISGHTSVYWYQQALGLGLQFLLWYDEGEERNRGNFPPRFSGRQFPNYSSELNVNALELEDSALYLCASSLTTGADTQYFGPGTRLTVL.

This rearrangement joins TRBV9 to TRBJ1-4, with a weak D call TRBD1 (6 bases). Germline CDR1 reads SGDLS; CDR2 reads YYNGEE. This CDR3 region has 15 residues. Trimming removed 4 bases from V and 2 bases from J, with 12 bases in between. The CDR3 protein is CASSPRGVTNEKLFF. Written as DNA, the CDR3 is TGTGCCAGCAGCCCTAGGGGGGTGACTAATGAAAAACTGTTTTTT. The full variable domain, rest sourced from reference TRBV9 and TRBJ1-4, is DSGVTQTPKHLITATGQRVTLRCSPRSGDLSVYWYQQSLDQGLQFLIQYYNGEERAKGNILERFSAQQFPDLHSELNLSSLELGDSALYFCASSPRGVTNEKLFFGSGTQLSVL.

The chain carries TRBV2 and TRBJ1-5; tentatively, D is TRBD1 (5 bases). Germline assignment: CDR1 SNHLY and CDR2 FYNNEI. This CDR3 contains 14 residues. V was cut by 4 bases and J by 4 bases, with 11 bases left in between. Written as DNA, the CDR3 is TGTGCCAGCAGTGTAGACAGTCGTAATCAGCCCCAGCATTTT. It yields the protein CASSVDSRNQPQHF.

The J gene is TRBJ2-3, the V gene TRBV9; D call uncertain. CDR1 and CDR2 (germline): SGDLS, YYNGEE. There are 14 residues in the CDR3. V gave up 2 bases and J gave up 4 bases, with 11 bases separating them. CDR3 DNA: TGTGCCAGCAGCGTCAGACGGACGGCAGATACGCAGTATTTT. Amino acid sequence: CASSVRRTADTQYF. Combining the CDR3 with reference TRBV9 and TRBJ2-3 gives the whole variable domain DSGVTQTPKHLITATGQRVTLRCSPRSGDLSVYWYQQSLDQGLQFLIQYYNGEERAKGNILERFSAQQFPDLHSELNLSSLELGDSALYFCASSVRRTADTQYFGPGTRLTVL.

This clone was recorded a few times. Here the CDR3 DNA reads TGCGCCAGCGGGGCAGGGGGAACCGGGGAGCTGTTTTTT. Translating it yields CASGAGGTGELFF. The V and J genes are TRBV5-1 and TRBJ2-2; 7 nucleotides align to TRBD1. The V and J ends lost 7 bases and 5 bases, in that order; junction bases with no gene match: 5. Germline values: CDR1 SGHRS, CDR2 YFSETQ. The CDR3 is made up of 13 amino acids.

Comments on this clone: Sequence at one end of the junction differs from germline and may be a read error. The genes are TRBV19 and TRBJ1-1, with TRBD1 as a possible D gene (5 bases). The germline V gene has CDR1 LNHDA and CDR2 SQIVND (reference sequence). The CDR3 has 16 residues. The CDR3 DNA sequence: TGTGCCAGTAGCAAAAACGGGGCAGGAATGAAGACTGAAGCTTTCTTT. This gives the protein CASSKNGAGMKTEAFF.

The sample holds a few counts of this clone. The V call is TRBV5-1, the J call TRBJ2-5; no reliable D call. V lost 5 bases, J lost 5 bases, and 13 bases lay in between. The CDR3 runs to 13 residues. Germline lookup yields CDR1 SGHRS and CDR2 YFSETQ. This CDR3 reads CASRYSPRETQYF. The CDR3 bases are TGCGCCAGCAGATATTCCCCTAGGGAGACCCAGTACTTC.